The 11 T cell receptor beta chains below all came from one sample that was sequenced in a study of T cell changes during pregnancy in multiple sclerosis. The method was immunoSEQ multiplex PCR; TCRdb's version includes in-frame clones alone and lacks a portion of them. The sample holds 29,000 or so clones, 80% to 90% seen once. The sequences come from CD8+ T cells from peripheral blood mononuclear cells, collected in the second trimester of pregnancy. These receptors were collected from a female donor with multiple sclerosis, enrolled in a pregnancy study.

The chain couples TRBV20-1 to TRBJ2-3; no firm D call. Germline CDR1 DFQATT, CDR2 SNEGSKA (reference sequence). The CDR3 sequence is 10 residues long. Trimming took 6 bases from V and 11 from J, leaving 12 bases between them. CDR3 nucleotide sequence: TGCAGTGCGGTTCCAGGAATGCAGTATTTT. Translation gives CSAVPGMQYF.

The chain employs TRBV5-4 and TRBJ1-1, with no clear D. Germline values: CDR1 SGHNT, CDR2 YYREEE (reference sequence). The CDR3 consists of 12 residues. The ends were cut back, 3 bases at V and 4 bases at J, with 7 bases in the middle. In nucleotides, the CDR3 is TGTGCCAGCAGCTCCGGAGGCACTGAAGCTTTCTTT. Translation: CASSSGGTEAFF.

This chain joins TRBV14 and TRBJ2-1; D is uncertain. The germline V and J ends were trimmed by 1 base and 4 bases, with 14 bases remaining between them. The V gene's germline CDR1 is SGHDN and CDR2 FVKESK. CDR3 size: 16 residues. The CDR3 spells CASSQVHSRLYNEQFF. In DNA, the CDR3 is TGTGCCAGCAGCCAAGTGCACAGTCGGCTTTACAATGAGCAGTTCTTC.

V is TRBV2 and J is TRBJ2-3; 10 nucleotides match TRBD2. Germline trimming cut 3 bases from V and 2 bases from J; bases unmatched to any gene: 2. CDR1 and CDR2 (germline): SNHLY, FYNNEI. CDR3 size: 15 residues. The CDR3 loop is CASSELAGATDTQYF. CDR3 DNA: TGTGCCAGCAGTGAGCTAGCGGGGGCCACAGATACGCAGTATTTT.

The chain links TRBV28 to TRBJ2-2; TRBD2 might be the D (6 bases). V was trimmed by 8 bases and J by 3 bases, leaving 10 bases between them. The length of the CDR3 is 13 residues. Germline values: CDR1 MDHEN, CDR2 SYDVKM. CDR3 nucleotides: TGTGCCAGCCAGCCTAGCGACACCGGGGAGCTGTTTTTT. Translated: CASQPSDTGELFF. The full variable domain, rest sourced from reference TRBV28 and TRBJ2-2, is DVKVTQSSRYLVKRTGEKVFLECVQDMDHENMFWYRQDPGLGLRLIYFSYDVKMKEKGDIPEGYSVSREKKERFSLILESASTNQTSMYLCASQPSDTGELFFGEGSRLTVL.

The genes are TRBV5-4 and TRBJ1-1, with 10 bases identical to TRBD1. There are 18 residues in the CDR3. CDR1 and CDR2 (germline): SGHNT, YYREEE (reference sequence). V lost 0 bases, J lost 2 bases, and 10 bases stayed unmatched. CDR3: CASSLAGQGVLSNTEAFF. The CDR3 region has the DNA TGTGCCAGCAGCTTGGCCGGACAGGGGGTCCTCTCTAACACTGAAGCTTTCTTT. Full variable domain (missing parts from reference TRBV5-4 and TRBJ1-1): ETGVTQSPTHLIKTRGQQVTLRCSSQSGHNTVSWYQQALGQGPQFIFQYYREEENGRGNFPPRFSGLQFPNYSSELNVNALELDDSALYLCASSLAGQGVLSNTEAFFGQGTRLTVV.

This clone has just a few counts. The chain couples TRBV4-3 to TRBJ2-1; 9 bases align to TRBD1. CDR1 LGHNA and CDR2 YSLEER come from the germline V gene. After removal of 0 bases from V and 10 bases from J, the junction contained 10 bases not matched to a gene. The CDR3 contains 16 residues. CDR3 sequence reads: CASSQDTGTGSTEQFF. The CDR3 DNA is TGCGCCAGCAGCCAAGACACCGGGACAGGGTCGACAGAGCAGTTCTTC.

The chain is built from TRBV4-1 and TRBJ2-1; TRBD2 aligns across 12 bases. Per the germline V gene, CDR1 is MGHRA and CDR2 is YSYEKL. The length of the CDR3 is 17 residues. V gave up 2 bases and J gave up 4 bases; unmatched junction bases: 6. The CDR3 here is CASSQNLAGGTYNEQFF. CDR3 DNA: TGCGCCAGCAGCCAAAATCTAGCGGGGGGGACATACAATGAGCAGTTCTTC.

The chain joins TRBV4-3 to TRBJ1-2, with unresolved D. This CDR3 comprises 15 residues. CDR1 LGHNA and CDR2 YSLEER come from the germline V gene. V was shortened by 0 bases and J by 4 bases, with 12 bases between the two germline ends. The CDR3 DNA is TGCGCCAGCAGCCAAGAGAGGGAAGTAGGCTATGGCTACACCTTC. This encodes CASSQEREVGYGYTF.

This clone was counted a single time. This rearrangement joins TRBV7-8 to TRBJ2-7, with TRBD2 matching 8 bases. Germline V gene sequence: CDR1 SGHVS, CDR2 FQNEAQ. The CDR3 spans 16 residues. Trimming at V came to 6 bases and at J to 3 bases, leaving 13 bases not matched to a gene. For the CDR3, the DNA is TGTGCCAGCAGAATTCGGGGGGGGAGTGGAGACTACGAGCAGTACTTC. Translating gives CASRIRGGSGDYEQYF.

This rearrangement joins TRBV7-2 to TRBJ2-2; 11 positions agree with TRBD2. V gave up 1 base and J gave up 6 bases; unmatched junction bases: 4. The germline V gene encodes CDR1 SGHTA and CDR2 FQGNSA. The CDR3 has 16 amino acids. CDR3 sequence reads: CASSLVSGRAPGELFF. The CDR3 DNA follows: TGTGCCAGCAGCTTAGTTAGCGGGAGGGCCCCCGGGGAGCTGTTTTTT.